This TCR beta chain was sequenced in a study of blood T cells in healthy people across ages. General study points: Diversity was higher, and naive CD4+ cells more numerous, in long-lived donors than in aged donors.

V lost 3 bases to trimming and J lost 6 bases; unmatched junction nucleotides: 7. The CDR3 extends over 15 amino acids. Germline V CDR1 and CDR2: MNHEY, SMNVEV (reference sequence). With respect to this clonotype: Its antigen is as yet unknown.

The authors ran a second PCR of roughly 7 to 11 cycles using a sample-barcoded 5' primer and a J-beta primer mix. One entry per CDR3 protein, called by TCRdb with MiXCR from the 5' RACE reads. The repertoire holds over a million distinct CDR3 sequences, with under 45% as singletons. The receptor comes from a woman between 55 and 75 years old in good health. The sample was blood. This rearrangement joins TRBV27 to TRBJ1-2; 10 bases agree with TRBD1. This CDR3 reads CASSFEGQGPNGYTF. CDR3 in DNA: TGTGCCAGCAGTTTCGAGGGACAGGGGCCAAATGGCTACACCTTC.